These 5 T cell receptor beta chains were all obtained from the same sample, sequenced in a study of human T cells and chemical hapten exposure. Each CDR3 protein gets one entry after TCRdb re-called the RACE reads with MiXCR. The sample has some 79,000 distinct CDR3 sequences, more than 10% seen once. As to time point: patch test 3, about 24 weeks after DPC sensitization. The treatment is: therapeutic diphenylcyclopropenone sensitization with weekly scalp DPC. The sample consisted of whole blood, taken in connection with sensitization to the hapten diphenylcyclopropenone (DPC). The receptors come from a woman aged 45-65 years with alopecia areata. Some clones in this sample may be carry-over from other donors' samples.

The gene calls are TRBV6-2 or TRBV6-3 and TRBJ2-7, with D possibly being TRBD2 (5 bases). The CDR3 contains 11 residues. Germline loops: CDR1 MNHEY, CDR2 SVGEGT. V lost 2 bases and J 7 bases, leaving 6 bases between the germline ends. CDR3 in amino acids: CASSYQREQYF. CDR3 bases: TGTGCCAGCAGTTACCAGCGGGAGCAGTACTTC.

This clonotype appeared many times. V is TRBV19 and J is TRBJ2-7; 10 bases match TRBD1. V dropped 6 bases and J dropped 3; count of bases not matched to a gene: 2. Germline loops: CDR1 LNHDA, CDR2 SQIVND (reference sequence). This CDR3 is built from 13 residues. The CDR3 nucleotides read TGTGCCAGTAGGGGGGACAGGGGCTACGAGCAGTACTTC. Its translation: CASRGDRGYEQYF.

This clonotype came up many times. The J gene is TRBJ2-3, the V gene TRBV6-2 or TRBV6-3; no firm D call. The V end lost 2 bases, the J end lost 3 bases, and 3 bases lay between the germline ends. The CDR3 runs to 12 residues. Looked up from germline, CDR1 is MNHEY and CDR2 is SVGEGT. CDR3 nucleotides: TGTGCCAGCAGTTACATTACAGATACGCAGTATTTT. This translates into CASSYITDTQYF.

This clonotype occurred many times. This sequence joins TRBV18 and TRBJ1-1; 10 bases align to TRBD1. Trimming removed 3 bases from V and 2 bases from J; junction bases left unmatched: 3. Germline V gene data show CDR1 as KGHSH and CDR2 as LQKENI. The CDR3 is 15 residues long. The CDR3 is CASSPDRGQNTEAFF. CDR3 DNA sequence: TGTGCCAGCTCACCTGACAGGGGGCAAAACACTGAAGCTTTCTTT.

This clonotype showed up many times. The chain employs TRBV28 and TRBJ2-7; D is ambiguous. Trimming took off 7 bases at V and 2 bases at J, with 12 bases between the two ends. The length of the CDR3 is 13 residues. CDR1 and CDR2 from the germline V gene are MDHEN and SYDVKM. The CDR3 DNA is TGTGCCAGCACCCCGATCGGGCCCTACGAGCAGTACTTC. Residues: CASTPIGPYEQYF. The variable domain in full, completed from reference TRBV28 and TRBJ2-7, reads DVKVTQSSRYLVKRTGEKVFLECVQDMDHENMFWYRQDPGLGLRLIYFSYDVKMKEKGDIPEGYSVSREKKERFSLILESASTNQTSMYLCASTPIGPYEQYFGPGTRLTVT.